Shown below are 15 T cell receptor beta chains from a single sample sequenced in a study of multiple sclerosis patients with progressive multifocal leukoencephalopathy (dated by TCRdb to between 2019 and 2020). The time point label, read with the paper, signifies: around 13 months of natalizumab therapy. The sample's treatment or condition label, decoded: on natalizumab therapy at sampling. Libraries were prepared through the immunoSEQ multiplex PCR assay. TCRdb's version of the immuneACCESS table is confined to in-frame rearrangements and falls short of the full clone set. An unresolved V gene accounts for under half of the shortfall where checked; the remainder is of unknown origin. In all, the sample holds 20,000 to 30,000 clones, and under 95% of those were seen once. The ten largest clonotypes hold approximately 2.3% of the sample. The sequencing here drew on PBMCs, taken from a patient treated with natalizumab. The receptors shown here come from a man aged 30-40 years with multiple sclerosis.

This clone showed up just once. The rearrangement joins TRBV4-3 to TRBJ2-5; 7 nucleotides agree with TRBD2. The V gene end was trimmed by 0 bases and the J gene end by 7 bases; junction bases not matched to a gene: 11. This CDR3 has 16 amino acids. The V gene's germline CDR1 is LGHNA and CDR2 YSLEER. The chain's CDR3 is CASSQDSGGLVGTQYF. The CDR3 nucleotides read TGCGCCAGCAGCCAAGATTCGGGAGGACTGGTCGGGACCCAGTACTTC.

The chain is built from TRBV14 and TRBJ1-2; D is perhaps TRBD1 (5 bases). Germline CDR1 is SGHDN and CDR2 is FVKESK. Between the trimmed V and J ends, which lost 0 bases and 8 bases, there was a span of 19 bases. The CDR3 sequence is 16 residues long. For the CDR3, the DNA is TGTGCCAGCAGCCAAGAGCGGAACAGGTCCCCCTGGGGCTACACCTTC. It translates to CASSQERNRSPWGYTF. Using reference TRBV14 and TRBJ1-2 for the parts outside the CDR3, the full variable domain is EAGVTQFPSHSVIEKGQTVTLRCDPISGHDNLYWYRRVMGKEIKFLLHFVKESKQDESGMPNNRFLAERTGGTYSTLKVQPAELEDSGVYFCASSQERNRSPWGYTFGSGTRLTVV.

The chain is built from TRBV6-6 and TRBJ1-5, with 8 bases identical to TRBD1. Germline V CDR1 and CDR2: MNHNY, SVGAGI (reference sequence). The V and J ends lost 11 bases and 0 bases, in that order; junction bases with no gene match: 6. The CDR3 runs 14 residues. CDR3: CAVQGGVSNQPQHF. The CDR3, as DNA: TGTGCCGTACAGGGGGGGGTTAGCAATCAGCCCCAGCATTTT.

V usage is TRBV5-4 and J usage is TRBJ2-3; 9 nucleotides line up with TRBD2. The CDR3 totals 15 residues. The J segment lost 3 bases and the V segment lost 4 bases, leaving 6 bases of the junction unmatched. Per the germline V gene, CDR1 is SGHNT and CDR2 is YYREEE (reference sequence). This CDR3 is CASSLSGSLTDTQYF. CDR3 DNA: TGTGCCAGCAGCCTTAGCGGGAGCCTAACAGATACGCAGTATTTT.

The rearrangement links TRBV6-5 to TRBJ2-3; D ambiguous. Germline CDR1 is MNHEY and CDR2 is SVGAGI. CDR3 length equals 13 residues. V was clipped by 6 bases and J by 8 bases, with 15 bases between them. The CDR3 protein is CASSIHRSGTQYF. CDR3 DNA sequence: TGTGCCAGCAGCATCCACAGAAGTGGTACGCAGTATTTT.

The chain is built from TRBV5-4 and TRBJ2-1; 7 positions agree with TRBD2. Germline V lookup: CDR1 SGHNT, CDR2 YYREEE (reference sequence). CDR3 length: 15 residues. V lost 2 bases and J lost 0; bases outside the gene matches: 2. The CDR3 DNA reads as TGTGCCAGCAGCTTAGGCGGGAGCTCCTACAATGAGCAGTTCTTC. Protein product: CASSLGGSSYNEQFF.

This chain links TRBV10-3 with TRBJ2-1, with 16 bases identical to TRBD2. Germline trimming cut 0 bases from V and 9 bases from J; bases unmatched to any gene: 5. Germline CDR1 is ENHRY and CDR2 is SYGVKD. CDR3 length: 17 residues. For the CDR3, the DNA is TGTGCCATCAGTGAGTCTGAGGGGACTAGCGGGAGGGCTGAGCAGTTCTTC. It translates to CAISESEGTSGRAEQFF.

This clone was observed a handful of times. The genes are TRBV4-3 and TRBJ2-3; D perhaps matches TRBD2 (5 bases). Deletions cut 4 bases from V and 6 bases from J, with 14 bases between. CDR1 is LGHNA, CDR2 YSLEER, per germline. The CDR3 covers 14 residues. CDR3 nucleotide sequence: TGCGCCAGCAGCCGATTAGAGGGTCAGGATACGCAGTATTTT. Translation gives CASSRLEGQDTQYF.

The V and J genes are TRBV2 and TRBJ1-4; TRBD1 matches 9 bases. Germline V gene data show CDR1 as SNHLY and CDR2 as FYNNEI. The CDR3 covers 15 residues. V shed 4 bases and J 8 bases; nucleotides not matched to a gene: 8. CDR3 nucleotides: TGTGCCAGCAGTGCACGGGACAGGGCTTTAGAAAAACTGTTTTTT. Its translation is CASSARDRALEKLFF.

The rearrangement uses TRBV9 and TRBJ2-7; D is undetermined. V lost 6 bases, J lost 4 bases, and 23 bases lay in between. Germline V gene lookup returns CDR1 SGDLS and CDR2 YYNGEE. The CDR3 loop spans 16 amino acids. The CDR3 coding sequence is TGTGCCAGCATCTCCATTATGTTCCTAGACCGATACGAGCAGTACGTC. Its protein product is CASISIMFLDRYEQYV.

The chain links TRBV19 to TRBJ2-3; D is perhaps TRBD2 (6 bases). This CDR3 region has 16 residues. Germline CDR1 LNHDA, CDR2 SQIVND (reference sequence). V lost 0 bases and J 6 bases, leaving 16 bases between the germline ends. The CDR3 sequence is CASSIDSVGRFDTQYF. The CDR3, as DNA: TGTGCCAGTAGTATAGATTCAGTCGGGAGATTCGATACGCAGTATTTT.

This clone was counted once. CDR3 region: CAISSTGGLGDTQYF. The DNA of the CDR3 is TGTGCCATCAGTTCAACGGGGGGCTTAGGAGATACGCAGTATTTT. The rearrangement joins TRBV10-3 to TRBJ2-3, with D perhaps matching TRBD2 (7 bases). Between the trimmed V and J ends, which lost 5 bases and 5 bases, there was a span of 17 bases. The CDR3 has 15 residues. Germline CDR1 is ENHRY and CDR2 is SYGVKD.

The rearrangement uses TRBV27 and TRBJ1-3; D unresolved. CDR3 size: 17 residues. Germline CDR1 and CDR2: MNHEY and SMNVEV (reference sequence). V gave up 5 bases and J gave up 0 bases, with 17 bases separating them. CDR3 sequence reads: CASSPRDQVFSGNTIYF. The CDR3 coding sequence is TGTGCCAGCAGTCCTAGGGATCAGGTTTTCTCTGGAAACACCATATATTTT.

CDR3 nucleotides: TGCAGCGTGACTCAGGGAGAAGCTTTCTTT. It specifies CSVTQGEAFF. The chain has TRBV29-1 and TRBJ1-1; possibly TRBD1 for D (5 bases). Germline V CDR1 and CDR2: SQVTM, ANQGSEA. The CDR3 consists of 10 residues. The V end lost 6 bases, the J end lost 8 bases, and 10 bases lay between the germline ends.

The DNA for the CDR3 is TGCGCCAGCAGCTCTTTCACTAGCGGGAGAGGAGAGACCCAGTACTTC. This gives the protein CASSSFTSGRGETQYF. This chain links TRBV5-1 with TRBJ2-5; 11 nucleotides agree with TRBD2. The CDR3 has 16 residues. J gave up 4 bases and V 3 bases, and 8 bases lay outside the gene matches. In germline, CDR1 is SGHRS, CDR2 YFSETQ.